These T cell receptor beta chains were read from a single sample in a study of brain T cells in children with intractable seizures. The table came from immunoSEQ multiplex PCR; TCRdb's copy has only in-frame clones and leaves some out. The sample has about 340,000 clones, about 93% seen once. Sample: peripheral blood, taken 4 to 6 months after surgery. The receptors come from a boy in the first two years of life with tuberous sclerosis and intractable seizures. Both conserved end residues are part of each CDR3. D genes are given only for firm matches. A clone size is listed for some rows: how often the clone was seen (once, few, many), or a class if it is expanded.

-	TRBV9	-	TRBJ2-3	TGTGCCAGCAGCGTAGCTTGGGGGACAGATACGCAGTATTTT	CASSVAWGTDTQYF
TRBD1	TRBV25-1	once	TRBJ1-6	TGTGCCAGCAGTTCTGGGACAGGGTTTGATTCACCCCTCCACTTT	CASSSGTGFDSPLHF
TRBD1	TRBV28	-	TRBJ1-1	TGTGCCAGCAGTCCAGGGGGCCGGAACACTGAAGCTTTCTTT	CASSPGGRNTEAFF
-	TRBV19	-	TRBJ2-5	TGTGCCAGTACGGACGGGTACCAAGAGACCCAGTACTTC	CASTDGYQETQYF
TRBD2	TRBV18	-	TRBJ2-6	TGTGCCAGCTCACCACCGGGACTAGCGGGGGTTGGGGCCAACGTCCTGACTTTC	CASSPPGLAGVGANVLTF
-	TRBV24-1	-	TRBJ1-3	TGTGCCACCAGAGACGGAAACACCATATATTTT	CATRDGNTIYF
-	TRBV20-1	-	TRBJ1-1	TGCAGTGCTAGTCAGGTGAACACTGAAGCTTTCTTT	CSASQVNTEAFF
-	TRBV6-5	-	TRBJ2-7	TGTGCCAGCAGTCCCCCGGCAGGGAGCTCCTACGAGCAGTACTTC	CASSPPAGSSYEQYF
TRBD1	TRBV5-4	once	TRBJ2-7	TGTGCCAGCAGGGGGGACAGTTCCTACGAGCAGTACTTC	CASRGDSSYEQYF
TRBD1	TRBV24-1	-	TRBJ2-1	TGTGCCACCAGTGATTTGGGGCGGACAGGGAGGAATGAGCAGTTCTTC	CATSDLGRTGRNEQFF
TRBD1	TRBV29-1	-	TRBJ1-1	TGCAGCGTTCGAAGGGTGAAGGGGGCGAACACTGAAGCTTTCTTT	CSVRRVKGANTEAFF
TRBD2	TRBV2	-	TRBJ2-7	TGTGCCAGCAGTGACCGGACTAGCGTCTCCTACGAGCAGTACTTC	CASSDRTSVSYEQYF
-	TRBV3-1/TRBV3-2	-	TRBJ2-7	TGTGCCAGCAGCCAAGTACCCCTCGCATGGCGCGGGCCCGAACTCCTCTTCTACGAGCAGTACTTC	CASSQVPLAWRGPELLFYEQYF
TRBD1	TRBV19	once	TRBJ2-6	TGTGCCAGTAGTCTTCTCAGGGGGCAAGGGGCCAACGTCCTGACTTTC	CASSLLRGQGANVLTF
TRBD2	TRBV5-1	-	TRBJ2-2	TGCGCCAGCAGCTCGGGACTAGCGGCGGGGGAGCTGTTTTTT	CASSSGLAAGELFF
-	TRBV7-7	once	TRBJ2-1	TGTGCTAGCAGCTTATCCGGGACGGGATACAATGAGCAGTTCTTC	CASSLSGTGYNEQFF
TRBD2	TRBV19	-	TRBJ2-1	TGTGCCAGTAGTATCCATTTATCCAGCGGGGGCCAGGGGGAGCAGTTCTTC	CASSIHLSSGGQGEQFF
-	TRBV6-1	-	TRBJ1-2	TGTGCCAGCAGTGACAGGACGGGGGGCTATGGCTACACCTTC	CASSDRTGGYGYTF
TRBD2	TRBV5-1	-	TRBJ2-1	TGCGCCAGCAGCTTGTCTGAACTAGCGGGTCTAAGCTCCTACAATGAGCAGTTCTTC	CASSLSELAGLSSYNEQFF
TRBD1	TRBV30	-	TRBJ1-2	TGTGCCTGGAGTCCGGGGACAGATTCTAGCACCTTC	CAWSPGTDSSTF
-	TRBV20-1	-	TRBJ2-7	TGCAGTGCTAGTTTTGGCGAGCAGTACTTC	CSASFGEQYF
-	TRBV6-5	-	TRBJ2-1	TGTGCCAGCAGCCGGCGCGTCGATGAGCAGTTCTTC	CASSRRVDEQFF
TRBD2	TRBV27	-	TRBJ2-5	TGTGCCAGCAGTTGGGGGGGACTTGGGGGGACCCAGTACTTC	CASSWGGLGGTQYF
-	TRBV11-2	-	TRBJ1-5	TGTGCCAGCAGCTTAGATCAGGGGCCCAATCAGCCCCAGCATTTT	CASSLDQGPNQPQHF
-	TRBV18	-	TRBJ2-5	TGTGCCAGCTCACCGTCGCCCCAAGAGACCCAGTACTTC	CASSPSPQETQYF
-	TRBV27	-	TRBJ1-4	TGTGCCAGCGCTATTAGGGGGACAAATGAAAAACTGTTTTTT	CASAIRGTNEKLFF
-	TRBV9	-	TRBJ2-7	TGTGCCAGCAGCGTAGAAGCAGGGAGTAACTACGAGCAGTACTTC	CASSVEAGSNYEQYF
-	TRBV30	-	TRBJ1-3	TGTGCCTGGAGTGTATCAAGGAACACCATATATTTT	CAWSVSRNTIYF
TRBD1	TRBV18	-	TRBJ2-2	TGTGCCAGCTCACCAGGACAGGGTATTGATGGCGACGGGGAGCTGTTTTTT	CASSPGQGIDGDGELFF
-	TRBV7-9	-	TRBJ2-7	TGTGCCAGCAGCTTCGGTAGTGGGGAGCAGTACTTC	CASSFGSGEQYF
-	TRBV5-8	-	TRBJ2-2	TGTGCCAGCAGCTTGATCTGGGGTGGCGGGGAGCTGTTTTTT	CASSLIWGGGELFF
-	TRBV30	few	TRBJ2-7	TGTGCCTGGAGTGTAAACTACGAGCAGTACTTC	CAWSVNYEQYF
-	TRBV18	-	TRBJ2-7	TGTGCCAGCTCACCAGGGGTAGCGCAGGTCTACGAGCAGTACTTC	CASSPGVAQVYEQYF
-	TRBV2	-	TRBJ1-4	TGTGCCAGCAGTGAAAATTCCCCAGGGACCGAAAAACTGTTTTTT	CASSENSPGTEKLFF
-	TRBV27	-	TRBJ2-1	TGTGCCAGCAGTTGGGACTCGACGTTCTTC	CASSWDSTFF
TRBD2	TRBV7-3	-	TRBJ2-7	TGTGCCAGCAGCTCTGAGGGAGGGAGCTCCTACGAGCAGTACTTC	CASSSEGGSSYEQYF
TRBD2	TRBV6-5	-	TRBJ2-7	TGTGCCGCCGAGGGTGAGCGGGGTTTCTACGAGCAGTACTTC	CAAEGERGFYEQYF
TRBD2	TRBV9	-	TRBJ2-3	TGTGCCAGCAGCGTAGGGGGGACTAGCGTTGCAGATACGCAGTATTTT	CASSVGGTSVADTQYF
TRBD2	TRBV30	once	TRBJ2-3	TGTGCCTGGAATCTGATAGCGGGGGGGCATAGAGATACGCAGTATTTT	CAWNLIAGGHRDTQYF
-	TRBV19	-	TRBJ1-1	TGTGCCAGTAGTATGGGGGGGGCAGGGGAAGCTTTCTTT	CASSMGGAGEAFF
TRBD1	TRBV29-1	-	TRBJ1-1	TGCAGCGAACAGACAGGGGGCACTGAAGCTTTCTTT	CSEQTGGTEAFF
-	TRBV18	-	TRBJ1-6	TGTGCCAGCTCACCTCTAAAGGGGACGAATTCACCCCTCCACTTT	CASSPLKGTNSPLHF
-	TRBV6-5	-	TRBJ1-6	TGTGCCAGTTACAGTCCCCAGGGGTGGGGTTCACCCCTCCACTTT	CASYSPQGWGSPLHF
-	TRBV13	-	TRBJ2-3	TGTGCCAGCGGGGACACAGATACGCAGTATTTT	CASGDTDTQYF
-	TRBV25-1	-	TRBJ1-6	TGTGCCAGCAGTGAATTTTCAAAGGGGTCCGTTAATTCACCCCTCCACTTT	CASSEFSKGSVNSPLHF
-	TRBV18	-	TRBJ2-2	TGTGCCAGCTCACCACCTAGCACTGAGAACACCGGGGAGCTGTTTTTT	CASSPPSTENTGELFF
-	TRBV5-1	-	TRBJ2-4	TGCGCCAGCAGCTTGTCGGGGTTTCTAGCCAAAAACATTCAGTACTTC	CASSLSGFLAKNIQYF
-	TRBV21-1	-	TRBJ1-1	TGTGCCAGCAGGCAAAGTAGGACAGGGGGTTTGAGCACTGAAGCTTTCTTT	CASRQSRTGGLSTEAFF
-	TRBV24-1	-	TRBJ1-1	TGTGCCACCAGTGATTTCCGGGGTGAAGCTTTCTTT	CATSDFRGEAFF